The clone carrying this T cell receptor (beta chain) came up once. The antigen is undetermined. Some clones are missing from TCRdb's copy, which holds only in-frame ones; the method was immunoSEQ multiplex PCR. The sample holds about 30,000 clones; approximately 81% are singletons and the top ten take 0.5% to 0.65%. The data belong to a study of PD-1 blockade in classical Hodgkin lymphoma. Overall study findings and caveats: When set against healthy donors, newly diagnosed patients were reported to show lower baseline TCR diversity. Exclusion was applied to patients who started nivolumab under 1 year after ASCT. No one has yet defined what causes the repertoire differences, which may be disease activity or prior therapy.

The time point denotes: cycle 4 day 1 (C4D1), after 5 to 7 weeks of nivolumab. Each of the patients experienced relapse following autologous stem cell transplantation, and their brentuximab vedotin exposure differed. The authors purified CD4+ T cells from thawed PBMCs by magnetic negative selection. Reported best responses ranged across complete response, partial response or progressive disease. CDR1 is MNHEY, CDR2 SVGAGI, per germline. This CDR3 spans 13 amino acids. The J segment lost 8 bases and the V segment lost 6 bases, leaving 6 bases of the junction unmatched. The receptor comes from a human donor with classical Hodgkin lymphoma. This sequence joins TRBV6-5 and TRBJ2-1; TRBD1 matches 8 bases. This specimen consisted of CD4+ T cells from blood, obtained before the fourth cycle of nivolumab. As DNA, the CDR3 is TGTGCCAGCAGCAAGGGGACAGGCCATGAGCAGTTCTTC. Amino acid sequence: CASSKGTGHEQFF.